This T cell receptor beta chain was sequenced during a study of control samples from healthy donors and cancer patients. Some clones are missing from TCRdb's copy, which holds only in-frame ones; the method was immunoSEQ multiplex PCR. The table records 150,000 or so clones, 92% of them present only once. This CDR3 is built from 12 residues. Germline V lookup: CDR1 KGHDR, CDR2 SFDVKD. The V gene lost 3 bases and the J gene lost 9 bases, with 8 bases spanning the gap. The source material was blood. The gene calls are TRBV24-1 and TRBJ2-1, with D uncertain. The source of this sequence is a woman in her forties or fifties in good health. CDR3 nucleotide sequence: TGTGCCACCAGTGATCCCCCAGGTGAGCAGTTCTTC. It is translated as CATSDPPGEQFF.